This passage covers 5 T cell receptor beta chains from one sample sequenced in a study of blood T cell repertoires in COVID-19. TCRdb's table, derived via immunoSEQ multiplex PCR, lists solely in-frame clones and lacks some. Among a few hundred thousand clones listed, more than 85% were seen once. Sequencing was performed on PBMCs or T cells enriched from blood (not recorded which). Every receptor here comes from a woman aged 30 to 39 who had recovered from COVID-19.

The chain has TRBV10-1 and TRBJ2-1; perhaps TRBD1 as D (6 bases). Germline CDR1 reads WNHNN; CDR2 reads SYGVQD (reference sequence). Trimming stripped 3 bases from V and 9 bases from J, with 15 bases between. The length of the CDR3 is 14 residues. CDR3: CASSETGTQGEQFF. The CDR3 bases are TGCGCCAGCAGTGAAACCGGGACACAGGGTGAGCAGTTCTTC.

The chain recombines TRBV4-1 with TRBJ2-3, with 9 bases lining up with TRBD2. With V trimmed by 1 base and J by 3 bases, 5 bases remained unmatched. This CDR3 has 16 residues. From germline, CDR1 is MGHRA and CDR2 YSYEKL. The DNA for the CDR3 is TGCGCCAGCAGCCAAGTTGCGGGGGGGCGGACAGATACGCAGTATTTT. Translating gives CASSQVAGGRTDTQYF.

This sequence joins TRBV5-1 and TRBJ1-2; TRBD1 aligns across 11 bases. The CDR3 is 15 amino acids. Germline values: CDR1 SGHRS, CDR2 YFSETQ. Germline trimming cut 4 bases from V and 7 bases from J; bases unmatched to any gene: 9. CDR3 bases: TGCGCCAGCAGCGGGGGACAGGGGGTTGTTGCTGGCTACACCTTC. It translates to CASSGGQGVVAGYTF.

V and J are TRBV5-6 and TRBJ2-1; TRBD1 might be the D (5 bases). Germline CDR1 and CDR2: SGHDT and YYEEEE. V shed 1 base and J shed 7 bases, with 21 bases lying between them. CDR3 length: 17 amino acids. CDR3 in DNA: TGTGCCAGCAGCTTGCAAGTTTGGGAAACAGGTCGGAATGAGCAGTTCTTC. It encodes CASSLQVWETGRNEQFF.

The rearrangement uses TRBV11-2 and TRBJ2-7, with 8 bases that match TRBD2. Per germline, CDR1 SGHAT and CDR2 FQNNGV. This CDR3 has 18 amino acids. Unmatched junction bases numbered 12, after V lost 2 bases and J lost 0 bases. The CDR3 here is CASSLTAASSGSSYEQYF. CDR3 DNA sequence: TGTGCCAGCAGCTTAACCGCGGCCTCAAGCGGGAGCTCCTACGAGCAGTACTTC. The variable domain in full, with the rest retrieved from reference TRBV11-2 and TRBJ2-7, is EAGVAQSPRYKIIEKRQSVAFWCNPISGHATLYWYQQILGQGPKLLIQFQNNGVVDDSQLPKDRFSAERLKGVDSTLKIQPAKLEDSAVYLCASSLTAASSGSSYEQYFGPGTRLTVT.